This entry lists 26 T cell receptor beta chains sequenced from one sample in a study of T cells after yellow fever vaccination. TCRdb re-called the 5' RACE reads with MiXCR, one entry per CDR3 protein. The sample lists about 320,000 distinct CDR3 sequences, around 7.3% occurring once. Specimen: PBMCs, collected approximately 40 days after the first yellow fever vaccination. These TCRs come from a man younger than 30 who received the YFV17D yellow fever vaccine.

The table lists this clonotype with a few counts. CDR3 nucleotide sequence: TGTGCCAGCAGTTTAACCACGGCAGGGGATAATTTGGCCCAGCATTTT. Protein product: CASSLTTAGDNLAQHF. V gene TRBV12-3 or TRBV12-4 combines with J gene TRBJ1-5; a possible D gene is TRBD1 (6 bases). Trimming pared 2 bases from V and 11 bases from J, leaving 22 bases between. This CDR3 contains 16 residues.

The V and J genes are TRBV6-1 and TRBJ2-5, with 12 bases identical to TRBD1. The CDR3 runs to 16 residues. J gave up 0 bases and V 4 bases, and 3 bases lay outside the gene matches. Looked up from germline, CDR1 is MNHNS and CDR2 is SASEGT. The CDR3 nucleotides are TGTGCCAGCAGTGGGGGACAGGGGGCCTACCAAGAGACCCAGTACTTC. Translation: CASSGGQGAYQETQYF.

This clonotype showed up many times. The genes are TRBV18 and TRBJ2-3; a weak D match, TRBD2 (6 bases). Germline V gene lookup returns CDR1 KGHSH and CDR2 LQKENI. The CDR3 is 15 residues long. V lost 3 bases, J lost 3 bases, and 13 bases lay in between. CDR3 protein: CASSPSGRLTDTQYF. DNA of the CDR3: TGTGCCAGCTCACCTAGCGGTCGGCTGACAGATACGCAGTATTTT.

This clonotype was seen a handful of times. This chain joins TRBV19 and TRBJ1-1; D gene uncertain. The CDR3 sequence is 13 residues long. Germline V gene data show CDR1 as LNHDA and CDR2 as SQIVND (reference sequence). Deletions cut 4 bases from V and 6 bases from J, with 12 bases between. CDR3 DNA: TGTGCCAGTAGTAACGGTCCGATGGCTGAAGCTTTCTTT. Protein sequence: CASSNGPMAEAFF. The complete variable domain, with remaining parts taken from reference TRBV19 and TRBJ1-1, reads DGGITQSPKYLFRKEGQNVTLSCEQNLNHDAMYWYRQDPGQGLRLIYYSQIVNDFQKGDIAEGYSVSREKKESFPLTVTSAQKNPTAFYLCASSNGPMAEAFFGQGTRLTVV.

V and J are TRBV12-3 or TRBV12-4 and TRBJ1-1; D not certain. V was pared by 7 bases and J by 5 bases, with 14 bases between. This CDR3 is built from 13 residues. The CDR3 bases are TGTGCCAGCAACTTCCGCGGGAGGACTGAAGCTTTCTTT. It encodes CASNFRGRTEAFF.

The chain combines TRBV5-1 with TRBJ1-2; D perhaps matches TRBD1 (6 bases). The CDR3 consists of 16 residues. Trimming removed 0 bases at V and 5 bases at J, with 17 bases between. The germline CDR1 and CDR2 sequences are SGHRS and YFSETQ. CDR3 nucleotide sequence: TGCGCCAGCAGCTTGGCCGGGGGGGGCGCAGGATATGGCTACACCTTC. Translated: CASSLAGGGAGYGYTF.

This clonotype was recorded a few times. V usage is TRBV5-1 and J usage is TRBJ2-1; D is possibly TRBD1 (5 bases). Germline-derived CDR1 and CDR2 are SGHRS and YFSETQ. Trimming removed 4 bases at V and 0 bases at J, with 11 bases between. This CDR3 is built from 15 residues. The CDR3 DNA reads TGCGCCAGCAGCCCGGACACGGGCTCCTACAATGAGCAGTTCTTC. Translated: CASSPDTGSYNEQFF.

This clonotype turned up a few times. The V and J genes are TRBV20-1 and TRBJ2-2; D perhaps matches TRBD1 (6 bases). Trimming took 8 bases from V and 5 from J, leaving 15 bases between them. The germline V gene has CDR1 DFQATT and CDR2 SNEGSKA (reference sequence). The CDR3 is made up of 13 amino acids. CDR3 DNA sequence: TGCAGTCCTAACAGGGCCGATACCGGGGAGCTGTTTTTT. As protein: CSPNRADTGELFF.

This rearrangement joins TRBV7-8 to TRBJ2-2; 9 nucleotides match TRBD2. Looked up from germline, CDR1 is SGHVS and CDR2 is FQNEAQ. The CDR3 loop spans 15 amino acids. V was clipped by 5 bases and J by 5 bases; unmatched bases: 6. The CDR3 here is CASSQRTSETGELFF. The DNA of the CDR3 is TGTGCCAGCAGCCAACGGACTAGCGAGACCGGGGAGCTGTTTTTT.

The rearrangement uses TRBV10-2 and TRBJ1-1, with 7 bases lining up with TRBD1. CDR3 length: 14 amino acids. The J segment lost 1 base and the V segment lost 5 bases, leaving 4 bases of the junction unmatched. Germline V gene sequence: CDR1 WSHSY, CDR2 SAAADI. This CDR3 reads CASSRDSWNTEAFF. CDR3 nucleotides: TGCGCCAGCAGTCGGGACAGTTGGAACACTGAAGCTTTCTTT.

This chain links TRBV5-8 with TRBJ2-4, with D tentatively TRBD1 (6 bases). This CDR3 has 16 amino acids. Germline-derived CDR1 and CDR2 are SGHTS and YDEGEE. Trimming pared 4 bases from V and 6 bases from J, leaving 20 bases between. The CDR3 region has the DNA TGTGCCAGCAGCAAGGGGACATATCAAGACCGAAACATTCAGTACTTC. As protein: CASSKGTYQDRNIQYF.

The J gene is TRBJ1-5, the V gene TRBV5-5; D might be TRBD1 (6 bases). CDR3 size: 14 residues. Trimming stripped 0 bases from V and 5 bases from J, with 9 bases between. The V gene's germline CDR1 is SGHKS and CDR2 YYEKEE (reference sequence). The CDR3 loop is CASSLDGGHQPQHF. The DNA for the CDR3 is TGTGCCAGCAGCTTGGACGGGGGGCATCAGCCCCAGCATTTT.

The V and J genes are TRBV10-3 and TRBJ1-2; no definite D call. V dropped 3 bases and J dropped 6 bases, with 11 bases sitting between them. The CDR3 totals 13 residues. The V gene's germline CDR1 is ENHRY and CDR2 SYGVKD. CDR3 sequence: CAISDPLGNGYTF. In DNA, the CDR3 is TGTGCCATCAGTGACCCGTTAGGGAATGGCTACACCTTC.

The chain couples TRBV28 to TRBJ1-2; 11 bases line up with TRBD1. V shed 10 bases and J 2 bases; nucleotides not matched to a gene: 12. Germline-derived CDR1 and CDR2 are MDHEN and SYDVKM. The CDR3 runs to 16 residues. In DNA form, the CDR3 reads TGTGCCACCCGGGTCCCGGGGACAGGGGGGAACTATGGCTACACCTTC. Amino acid sequence: CATRVPGTGGNYGYTF.

This clonotype was counted only a few times. V is TRBV27 and J is TRBJ1-5; D unresolved. Germline CDR1 and CDR2: MNHEY and SMNVEV (reference sequence). The CDR3 covers 14 residues. Trimming left V 2 bases short and J 2 bases short, with 7 bases between. CDR3 nucleotide sequence: TGTGCCAGCAGTTTAAATCGGGGCAATCAGCCCCAGCATTTT. Residues: CASSLNRGNQPQHF.

This rearrangement joins TRBV5-1 to TRBJ2-6; 9 nucleotides match TRBD1. The CDR3 is 19 amino acids. V lost 0 bases and J lost 0; bases outside the gene matches: 7. In germline, CDR1 is SGHRS, CDR2 YFSETQ. The CDR3 reads CASSLALTGGGSGANVLTF. The CDR3, as DNA: TGCGCCAGCAGCTTGGCCCTTACAGGGGGCGGCTCTGGGGCCAACGTCCTGACTTTC.

The genes are TRBV9 and TRBJ2-1; D might be TRBD1 or TRBD2, each matching 5 bases. Germline V gene lookup returns CDR1 SGDLS and CDR2 YYNGEE. V gave up 4 bases and J gave up 1 base, with 9 bases separating them. CDR3 size: 14 residues. In DNA form, the CDR3 reads TGTGCCAGCAGCCCGGGACGATCCTACAATGAGCAGTTCTTC. The encoded protein is CASSPGRSYNEQFF. The complete variable domain, with remaining parts taken from reference TRBV9 and TRBJ2-1, reads DSGVTQTPKHLITATGQRVTLRCSPRSGDLSVYWYQQSLDQGLQFLIQYYNGEERAKGNILERFSAQQFPDLHSELNLSSLELGDSALYFCASSPGRSYNEQFFGPGTRLTVL.

This clonotype was seen a few times. The CDR3 loop is CSARPITVMNTEAFF. The CDR3 DNA sequence: TGCAGTGCTAGGCCAATAACAGTCATGAACACTGAAGCTTTCTTT. The chain employs TRBV20-1 and TRBJ1-1, with unresolved D. Deletions cut 3 bases from V and 0 bases from J, with 14 bases between. The length of the CDR3 is 15 residues. Per the germline V gene, CDR1 is DFQATT and CDR2 is SNEGSKA (reference sequence).

This clonotype was detected only a few times. The V call is TRBV7-8, the J call TRBJ2-4; 7 bases agree with TRBD2. Trimming at V came to 3 bases and at J to 5 bases, leaving 13 bases not matched to a gene. Germline V gives CDR1 SGHVS, CDR2 FQNEAQ. CDR3 length: 17 residues. CDR3 amino acids: CASSFHLIRAGENIQYF. CDR3 bases: TGTGCCAGCAGCTTCCACCTCATACGGGCGGGGGAAAACATTCAGTACTTC.

This clonotype was seen more than once but under ten times. The gene calls are TRBV27 and TRBJ2-3, with TRBD1 matching over 7 bases. V shed 6 bases and J 4 bases; nucleotides not matched to a gene: 10. From germline, CDR1 is MNHEY and CDR2 SMNVEV (reference sequence). The CDR3 has 15 amino acids. The CDR3 is CASRSNRGWADTQYF. The CDR3, as DNA: TGTGCCAGCAGGTCAAACAGGGGTTGGGCAGATACGCAGTATTTT.

V usage is TRBV12-5 and J usage is TRBJ2-2; possibly TRBD1 for D (6 bases). Looked up from germline, CDR1 is LGHNT and CDR2 is FRNRAP. Trimming shortened V by 0 bases and J by 3 bases, and 17 bases separated the two germline ends. This CDR3 spans 18 amino acids. This CDR3 reads CASGLVPGGVRDTGELFF. CDR3 DNA: TGTGCTAGTGGTTTGGTACCTGGGGGCGTTCGGGACACCGGGGAGCTGTTTTTT.

The CDR3: CASSLNRGDAYEQYF. The CDR3 bases are TGTGCCAGCAGCTTAAATCGCGGGGACGCCTACGAGCAGTACTTC. This chain links TRBV7-9 with TRBJ2-7, with D perhaps TRBD2 (6 bases). CDR3 length: 15 residues. Germline V gene sequence: CDR1 SEHNR, CDR2 FQNEAQ (reference sequence). Deletions cut 2 bases from V and 2 bases from J, with 13 bases between. Variable domain in full (rest from reference TRBV7-9 and TRBJ2-7): DTGVSQNPRHKITKRGQNVTFRCDPISEHNRLYWYRQTLGQGPEFLTYFQNEAQLEKSRLLSDRFSAERPKGSFSTLEIQRTEQGDSAMYLCASSLNRGDAYEQYFGPGTRLTVT.

This clonotype was picked up many times. The chain carries TRBV29-1 and TRBJ1-3; D ambiguous. V shed 4 bases and J shed 0 bases, with 7 bases lying between them. This CDR3 comprises 13 residues. In germline, CDR1 is SQVTM, CDR2 ANQGSEA. The CDR3, as DNA: TGCAGCGTTGCACAGAGCTCTGGAAACACCATATATTTT. Encoded protein: CSVAQSSGNTIYF.

This clonotype occurred a few times. The V and J genes are TRBV10-3 and TRBJ2-7, with 8 bases matching TRBD1. CDR1 is ENHRY, CDR2 SYGVKD, per germline. The CDR3 is 13 residues long. The ends lost 10 bases at V and 2 bases at J; junction bases unmatched: 7. The CDR3 here is CATAGQGPYEQYV. CDR3 sequence (DNA): TGTGCCACCGCTGGACAGGGACCCTACGAGCAGTACGTC.

This sequence joins TRBV7-9 and TRBJ1-1; D not certain. Trimming removed 2 bases from V and 0 bases from J, with 13 bases in between. Germline V gene lookup returns CDR1 SEHNR and CDR2 FQNEAQ (reference sequence). The CDR3 runs 16 residues. CDR3 loop: CASSLHGPLMNTEAFF. The DNA for the CDR3 is TGTGCCAGCAGCTTACATGGGCCCCTCATGAACACTGAAGCTTTCTTT.

This clonotype was detected a few times. The J gene is TRBJ1-2, the V gene TRBV9; 7 bases fit TRBD1. The V and J ends lost 1 base and 5 bases, in that order; junction bases with no gene match: 5. The CDR3 extends over 14 amino acids. The V gene's germline CDR1 is SGDLS and CDR2 YYNGEE. CDR3 sequence reads: CASSVRDREYGYTF. In DNA form, the CDR3 reads TGTGCCAGCAGCGTACGGGACAGAGAGTATGGCTACACCTTC.